This record covers a single T cell receptor beta chain. V lost 5 bases to trimming and J lost 9 bases, with 20 bases between them. The CDR3 is made up of 15 amino acids. Germline CDR1 reads MRHNA; CDR2 reads SNTAGT. As handled by the study authors: Reference gene primer amplification in the assay estimated nucleated cell counts. Profiled with immunoSEQ multiplex PCR; TCRdb holds only in-frame clones, not every one. From that table come the V and J calls and clone size; the DNA was used to work out D and trimming. The sample has 80,000 to 130,000 clones; around 90% are singletons. The data were obtained in a study of blood T cell repertoires in COVID-19. At the level of the study: Both acute and convalescent COVID-19 samples were obtained from the United States, Italy and Spain.

This clonotype was obtained from a man in his 70s with acute or convalescent COVID-19. V gene TRBV6-4 combines with J gene TRBJ2-1; weak D call: TRBD2 (6 bases). Source material: peripheral blood. The CDR3 loop reads CASSQAGSGAGEQFF. Written as DNA, the CDR3 is TGTGCCAGCAGTCAAGCAGGGTCGGGAGCGGGTGAGCAGTTCTTC.